A selection of T cell receptor beta chains follows, all from one sample in a study of T cell responses to AZD1222 COVID-19 vaccine. Sequenced by immunoSEQ multiplex PCR; TCRdb stores in-frame clones only, minus some. The sample consists of roughly 100,000 clones, roughly 82% of them appearing once. Specimen: peripheral blood, collected on day 0 of AZD1222 vaccination. These receptors all stem from an adult in good health. Both conserved end residues are part of each CDR3. A D gene is named only where the DNA matches it firmly. Only part of the rows carry a size: once, few, many, or a class if the clone is expanded.

j_call clone_size d_call v_call cdr3_nt cdr3_aa
TRBJ1-2 - TRBD1 TRBV2 TGTGCCAGCAGGGGACAGGGGGCTTATGGCTACACCTTC CASRGQGAYGYTF
TRBJ1-1 - - TRBV5-6 TGTGCCAGCAGCTTGGGTCAGCTTGAAGCTTTCTTT CASSLGQLEAFF
TRBJ2-1 - - TRBV7-8 TGTGCCAGCAGCTTAGCGGCCGGGGGCACCTCCTACAATGAGCAGTTCTTC CASSLAAGGTSYNEQFF
TRBJ1-2 - - TRBV27 TGTGCCAGCACATCGCTGGGGGGTCCTAACTATGGCTACACCTTC CASTSLGGPNYGYTF
TRBJ2-3 - TRBD1 TRBV9 TGTGCCAGCAGCTTACGGACAGGGGGAAGGACAGATACGCAGTATTTT CASSLRTGGRTDTQYF
TRBJ2-7 few - TRBV4-3 TGCGCCAGCAGCCAGGACGGGTTCAGTGGCTCCTACGAGCAGTACTTC CASSQDGFSGSYEQYF
TRBJ1-2 few - TRBV5-5 TGTGCCAGCAGCTTGGACGGGGTCGGTGGCTACACCTTC CASSLDGVGGYTF
TRBJ2-1 - - TRBV10-1 TGCGCCAGCAGCTCAGACAGGAGCAATGAGCAGTTCTTC CASSSDRSNEQFF
TRBJ2-3 - - TRBV5-1 TGCGCCAGCAGTTTTAGCCGGCCAGATACGCAGTATTTT CASSFSRPDTQYF
TRBJ2-7 - - TRBV11-2 TGTGCCAGCAGCTTGAGGGGTCTTAAAAACGAGCAGTACTTC CASSLRGLKNEQYF
TRBJ2-2 - - TRBV10-3 TGTGCCATCAGTGCTAGAACAGGGTCGAACACCGGGGAGCTGTTTTTT CAISARTGSNTGELFF
TRBJ2-3 - - TRBV6-4 TGTGCCAGCAGTGACTCGATTGGTAGCACAGATACGCAGTATTTT CASSDSIGSTDTQYF
TRBJ1-2 - - TRBV19 TGTGCCAGTAGCGAGACGCCAGAACTCTATGGCTACACCTTC CASSETPELYGYTF
TRBJ1-6 - TRBD1 TRBV18 TGTGCCAGCTTCGCGGGACAGAATAATTCACCCCTCCACTTT CASFAGQNNSPLHF
TRBJ1-5 once - TRBV4-1 TGCGCCAGCAGCCAAGATCCTGCAGGGACTTCGGGCAATCAGCCCCAGCATTTT CASSQDPAGTSGNQPQHF
TRBJ1-2 - - TRBV25-1 TGTGCCAGCAGTGAATATGGGGGCCTCTATGGCTACACCTTC CASSEYGGLYGYTF
TRBJ1-5 - - TRBV6-2/TRBV6-3 TGTGCCAGCAGTTACACTCTAGGCAGTGGGAATCAGCCCCAGCATTTT CASSYTLGSGNQPQHF
TRBJ2-7 - - TRBV15 TGTGCCACCAGCACGGGCGGTAGCTCCTACGAGCAGTACTTC CATSTGGSSYEQYF
TRBJ2-5 - - TRBV2 TGTGCCAGCAGCTGGGAAGAGACCCAGTACTTC CASSWEETQYF
TRBJ2-7 medium-sized - TRBV4-3 TGCGCCAGCAGCCAAGCCGTAGCGTCGTCCTACGAGCAGTACTTC CASSQAVASSYEQYF
TRBJ1-2 - - TRBV28 TGTGCCAGCAGTTTGGGCCAGGGACGTAACTATGGCTACACCTTC CASSLGQGRNYGYTF
TRBJ1-1 - - TRBV10-3 TGTGCCATCAAATGGAGGACACCTAACACTGAAGCTTTCTTT CAIKWRTPNTEAFF
TRBJ1-6 - TRBD1 TRBV15 TGTGCCACCAGCAGAGATGGGACAGGGAGTTCACCCCTCCACTTT CATSRDGTGSSPLHF
TRBJ1-4 - - TRBV5-6 TGTGCCAGCAGCTTGTGGACTAATGAAAAACTGTTTTTT CASSLWTNEKLFF
TRBJ2-3 once - TRBV10-2 TGCGCCAGCAGTGAGACAGGGACTGATACGCAGTATTTT CASSETGTDTQYF
TRBJ2-2 - TRBD2 TRBV7-9 TGTGCCAGCAGCCCGTGGGGGGGTACGAACACCGGGGAGCTGTTTTTT CASSPWGGTNTGELFF
TRBJ2-7 once - TRBV5-4 TGTGCCAGCAGCTTGGGGGGGAACACCCTCTACGAGCAGTACTTC CASSLGGNTLYEQYF
TRBJ2-1 - - TRBV2 TGTGCCAGCAGCCCCTACAATGAGCAGTTCTTC CASSPYNEQFF
TRBJ1-2 - - TRBV10-3 TGTGCCATCAGTGAGTCGACGGGAGGGGGCTATGGCTACACCTTC CAISESTGGGYGYTF
TRBJ1-1 - TRBD1 TRBV29-1 TGCAGCGTTGCTCGTCCAGGGGGTAAAACTGAAGCTTTCTTT CSVARPGGKTEAFF
TRBJ2-7 - - TRBV4-2 TGTGCCAGCAGCCAACCGGGGCAGGGGTGGGACGAGCAGTACTTC CASSQPGQGWDEQYF
TRBJ2-7 - - TRBV11-2 TGTGCCAGCAGCTTAACGTCCCACTCCTACGAGCAGTACTTC CASSLTSHSYEQYF
TRBJ2-5 - TRBD1 TRBV9 TGTGCCAGCAGCGTAGACCCGGGGACAGGGATCCAAGAGACCCAGTACTTC CASSVDPGTGIQETQYF
TRBJ2-2 - TRBD2 TRBV6-4 TGTGCCAGCAGTGACGCAGCGGGGGACACCGGGGAGCTGTTTTTT CASSDAAGDTGELFF
TRBJ1-2 few TRBD1 TRBV11-2 TGTGCCAGCAGCTTAGATGGAGGGACAGGGATATTCGGCTACACCTTC CASSLDGGTGIFGYTF
TRBJ1-5 - - TRBV7-8 TGTGCCAGCAGCTTATGGACAATCCCCAATCCCAATCAGCCCCAGCATTTT CASSLWTIPNPNQPQHF
TRBJ2-2 once - TRBV19 TGTGCCAGTAGTATTCTACGTACCGGGGAGCTGTTTTTT CASSILRTGELFF
TRBJ2-1 - TRBD2 TRBV7-2 TGTGCCAGCAGAACCGGGGGGACTAGCGGGGCATACAATGAGCAGTTCTTC CASRTGGTSGAYNEQFF
TRBJ2-3 few TRBD1 TRBV28 TGTGCCAGCAGCTCACGACAGGGGGCAGATACGCAGTATTTT CASSSRQGADTQYF
TRBJ2-1 - TRBD2 TRBV27 TGTGCCAGCAGTTTATGGGCTAGCGGGGACAATGAGCAGTTCTTC CASSLWASGDNEQFF
TRBJ1-5 - - TRBV15 TGTGCCACCAGCAGGGAATCCCAGCCCCAGCATTTT CATSRESQPQHF
TRBJ2-2 - - TRBV5-4 TGTGCCACCGGTGGACAGAACACCGGGGAGCTGTTTTTT CATGGQNTGELFF
TRBJ1-2 many - TRBV20-1 TGCAGTGCTAGTGGGGGGGCCGACAGTATGGGCTACACCTTC CSASGGADSMGYTF
TRBJ1-2 - - TRBV6-5 TGTGCCAGCAGTCCGACCTGGGGGTATGGCTACACCTTC CASSPTWGYGYTF
TRBJ2-7 few - TRBV2 TGTGCCAGCAGGGCGGACTCCTACGAGCAGTACTTC CASRADSYEQYF
TRBJ1-2 - - TRBV6-2/TRBV6-3 TGTGCCAGCAGTTACTTGGCAAGTGGGAAGTCGGGCTACACCTTC CASSYLASGKSGYTF
TRBJ2-1 - TRBD2 TRBV4-3 TGCGCCAGCAGCCAGGCGGGGGGTCTTAATGAGCAGTTCTTC CASSQAGGLNEQFF
TRBJ1-5 - TRBD1 TRBV2 TGTGCCAGCATTCAGGGGGGGGGTGCACATCAGCCCCAGCATTTT CASIQGGGAHQPQHF
TRBJ1-4 - - TRBV7-8 TGTGCCAGCAGCTTAGTCCCCGGATTCTTCGAAAAACTGTTTTTT CASSLVPGFFEKLFF